A selection of T cell receptor beta chains follows, all from one sample in a study of cytomegalovirus exposure and HLA in healthy donors. Sequencing was performed with immunoSEQ multiplex PCR; in TCRdb, only in-frame clones are kept and a portion is missing. This table has fewer than 90,000 clones, approximately 72% appearing once. Sequenced sample: PBMCs. The receptor source for this set is a man younger than 45 in good health and CMV-seropositive. Each CDR3 is given with its conserved first and last residue. D genes are given only for firm matches. Clone size is shown for a subset of rows, as once, few, many or a class of expanded clone.

abundance: NA; j_gene: TRBJ2-3; v_gene: TRBV19; d_gene: TRBD1; CDR3nt: TGTGCCAGTAGTTCAATACAGGGGACCCTTAATACGCAGTATTTT; CDR3aa: CASSSIQGTLNTQYF
abundance: NA; j_gene: TRBJ2-7; v_gene: TRBV7-6; d_gene: NA; CDR3nt: TGTGCCAGCAGCTTAGGCCCTACCCTCCGCTACGAGCAGTACTTC; CDR3aa: CASSLGPTLRYEQYF
abundance: NA; j_gene: TRBJ1-4; v_gene: TRBV19; d_gene: TRBD1; CDR3nt: TGTGCCAGTAGCAGACAGGGGTATGCAACTAATGAAAAACTGTTTTTT; CDR3aa: CASSRQGYATNEKLFF
abundance: NA; j_gene: TRBJ2-2; v_gene: TRBV11-2; d_gene: TRBD2; CDR3nt: TGTGCCAGCAGCTTAGACGCGGGGGGGCCTACCGGGGAGCTGTTTTTT; CDR3aa: CASSLDAGGPTGELFF
abundance: few; j_gene: TRBJ2-3; v_gene: TRBV5-1; d_gene: NA; CDR3nt: TGCGCCAGCAGCCCCGGGGAGATCACAGATACGCAGTATTTT; CDR3aa: CASSPGEITDTQYF
abundance: NA; j_gene: TRBJ1-5; v_gene: TRBV4-2; d_gene: NA; CDR3nt: TGTGCCAGCAGCCAAGAGGAGGGGTTCGGGCAGCCCCAGCATTTT; CDR3aa: CASSQEEGFGQPQHF
abundance: NA; j_gene: TRBJ1-2; v_gene: TRBV13; d_gene: NA; CDR3nt: TGTGCCAGCAGCCGGACAGCTTATGGCTACACCTTC; CDR3aa: CASSRTAYGYTF
abundance: NA; j_gene: TRBJ2-7; v_gene: TRBV7-6; d_gene: TRBD2; CDR3nt: TGTGCCAGCAGCGTTAGCGGGGGGGCCACCTACGAGCAGTACTTC; CDR3aa: CASSVSGGATYEQYF
abundance: NA; j_gene: TRBJ2-3; v_gene: TRBV19; d_gene: TRBD1; CDR3nt: TGTGCCAGTAGTCCTCCCCAGACAGGGGGCTTCACAGATACGCAGTATTTT; CDR3aa: CASSPPQTGGFTDTQYF
abundance: NA; j_gene: TRBJ2-3; v_gene: TRBV30; d_gene: NA; CDR3nt: TGTGCCGGACACCTTAGTCTGGGAAACACAGATACGCAGTATTTT; CDR3aa: CAGHLSLGNTDTQYF
abundance: few; j_gene: TRBJ2-7; v_gene: TRBV7-9; d_gene: TRBD2; CDR3nt: TGTGCCAGCAGCTTAGGCGGGGGCTACGAGCAGTACTTC; CDR3aa: CASSLGGGYEQYF
abundance: NA; j_gene: TRBJ1-2; v_gene: TRBV18; d_gene: TRBD1; CDR3nt: TGTGCCAGCTCACCACCCGACAGGGGGCTTGGCTACACCTTC; CDR3aa: CASSPPDRGLGYTF
abundance: NA; j_gene: TRBJ2-7; v_gene: TRBV25-1; d_gene: TRBD1; CDR3nt: TGTGCCAGCAGTGAATACCGGACAGGGCGGTACGAGCAGTACTTC; CDR3aa: CASSEYRTGRYEQYF
abundance: NA; j_gene: TRBJ2-3; v_gene: TRBV2; d_gene: TRBD2; CDR3nt: TGTGCCAGCAGGGGCACGACTAGCGGGGGTGATACGCAGTATTTT; CDR3aa: CASRGTTSGGDTQYF
abundance: NA; j_gene: TRBJ2-7; v_gene: TRBV11-2; d_gene: NA; CDR3nt: TGTGCCAGCAGACCCACCTACACTTCCCTAGACTCCTACGAGCAGTACTTC; CDR3aa: CASRPTYTSLDSYEQYF
abundance: NA; j_gene: TRBJ2-3; v_gene: TRBV18; d_gene: TRBD2; CDR3nt: TGTGCCAGCTCACTGGGGGGGGACGGCACAGATACGCAGTATTTT; CDR3aa: CASSLGGDGTDTQYF
abundance: NA; j_gene: TRBJ1-2; v_gene: TRBV6-5; d_gene: TRBD1; CDR3nt: TGTGCCAGCAGTTACCGGGACAGGGCTAACTATGGCTACACCTTC; CDR3aa: CASSYRDRANYGYTF
abundance: once; j_gene: TRBJ2-3; v_gene: TRBV7-9; d_gene: TRBD2; CDR3nt: TGTTCCAGCAGCCCCTATGGCGGGGGGATCACAGATACGCAGTATTTT; CDR3aa: CSSSPYGGGITDTQYF
abundance: NA; j_gene: TRBJ2-2; v_gene: TRBV7-3; d_gene: NA; CDR3nt: TGTGCCAGCAGCTTAACCAATCAAGGGGGTAGAACCGGGGAGCTGTTTTTT; CDR3aa: CASSLTNQGGRTGELFF
abundance: NA; j_gene: TRBJ2-7; v_gene: TRBV19; d_gene: TRBD1; CDR3nt: TGTGCCAGTAGTATAAGGACAGGGGTTAACTACGAGCAGTACTTC; CDR3aa: CASSIRTGVNYEQYF
abundance: NA; j_gene: TRBJ2-1; v_gene: TRBV5-1; d_gene: TRBD2; CDR3nt: TGCGCCAGCAGCCGGGAGACTAGCGGGGGATACAATGAGCAGTTCTTC; CDR3aa: CASSRETSGGYNEQFF
abundance: NA; j_gene: TRBJ1-4; v_gene: TRBV12-5; d_gene: NA; CDR3nt: TGTGCTAGTGGTTTGGGAGACAGAGATGCAACTAATGAAAAACTGTTTTTT; CDR3aa: CASGLGDRDATNEKLFF
abundance: NA; j_gene: TRBJ2-3; v_gene: TRBV4-2; d_gene: NA; CDR3nt: TGTGCCAGCAGCCAAGACCGGGACATCCTCGTTAGAAGCACAGATACGCAGTATTTT; CDR3aa: CASSQDRDILVRSTDTQYF
abundance: NA; j_gene: TRBJ2-7; v_gene: TRBV13; d_gene: TRBD1; CDR3nt: TGTGCCAGCAGCTTCCCGGGACAGGGAGGGTACGAGCAGTACTTC; CDR3aa: CASSFPGQGGYEQYF
abundance: NA; j_gene: TRBJ1-3; v_gene: TRBV4-1; d_gene: NA; CDR3nt: TGCGCCAGCAGCCAAGAACTAAGAGCAAACTCTGGAAACACCATATATTTT; CDR3aa: CASSQELRANSGNTIYF
abundance: few; j_gene: TRBJ1-1; v_gene: TRBV2; d_gene: NA; CDR3nt: TGTGCCAGCAGACGGGAGACCCAGGGCACTGAAGCTTTCTTT; CDR3aa: CASRRETQGTEAFF
abundance: NA; j_gene: TRBJ2-2; v_gene: TRBV11-3; d_gene: TRBD2; CDR3nt: TGTGCCAGCAGCTTAGTGGAACTAGCGGGGGGGCGGGGCACCGGGGAGCTGTTTTTT; CDR3aa: CASSLVELAGGRGTGELFF